The 3 T cell receptor beta chains reported below all come from one sample, sequenced in a study of cytomegalovirus exposure and HLA in healthy donors. Measured with immunoSEQ multiplex PCR; TCRdb has only the in-frame clones, and not every one. The table shows about 160,000 clones, with less than 90% occurring only once. The specimen was PBMCs. Source of these receptors: a man aged 30 to 45 in good health and CMV-seropositive.

This clone was counted once. This chain joins TRBV2 and TRBJ1-1; D not resolved. The CDR3 has 12 residues. CDR1 is SNHLY, CDR2 FYNNEI, per germline. The V gene lost 6 bases and the J gene lost 4 bases, with 9 bases spanning the gap. The CDR3 region has the DNA TGTGCCAGCAGAGTAGGGAGCACTGAAGCTTTCTTT. As protein: CASRVGSTEAFF. Full variable domain (missing parts from reference TRBV2 and TRBJ1-1): EPEVTQTPSHQVTQMGQEVILRCVPISNHLYFYWYRQILGQKVEFLVSFYNNEISEKSEIFDDQFSVERPDGSNFTLKIRSTKLEDSAMYFCASRVGSTEAFFGQGTRLTVV.

The chain links TRBV6-6 to TRBJ1-1; the D is unclear. In germline, CDR1 is MNHNY, CDR2 SVGAGI (reference sequence). The CDR3 covers 13 residues. V lost 3 bases to trimming and J lost 7 bases, with 12 bases between them. The CDR3 region has the DNA TGTGCCAGCAGTTATGCAGGTGATCATGAAGCTTTCTTT. It is translated as CASSYAGDHEAFF.

The chain combines TRBV27 with TRBJ2-7, with D possibly matching TRBD1 (6 bases). V lost 2 bases and J 0 bases, leaving 14 bases between the germline ends. Per germline, CDR1 MNHEY and CDR2 SMNVEV (reference sequence). This CDR3 spans 16 amino acids. The CDR3 reads CASSLGGRTRSYEQYF. In nucleotides, the CDR3 is TGTGCCAGCAGTTTAGGGGGCAGGACCCGCTCCTACGAGCAGTACTTC.